This TCR beta chain was recovered during a study of technical replicates of blood from several donors. Per the germline V gene, CDR1 is MGHDK and CDR2 is SYGVNS. The CDR3 covers 17 residues. The V segment lost 6 bases and the J segment 0 bases; nucleotides outside the gene matches: 13. The assay was immunoSEQ multiplex PCR, and TCRdb's table has in-frame clones only and misses some. Among about 81,000 clones listed, about 94% were seen once. This TCR derives from a human donor in good health. Sequenced: T cells isolated from PBMCs. The chain has TRBV25-1 and TRBJ1-1; TRBD1 matches at 7 bases. The CDR3 reads CASSRLTGAGMNTEAFF. CDR3 DNA: TGTGCCAGCAGCCGACTAACAGGGGCTGGCATGAACACTGAAGCTTTCTTT.